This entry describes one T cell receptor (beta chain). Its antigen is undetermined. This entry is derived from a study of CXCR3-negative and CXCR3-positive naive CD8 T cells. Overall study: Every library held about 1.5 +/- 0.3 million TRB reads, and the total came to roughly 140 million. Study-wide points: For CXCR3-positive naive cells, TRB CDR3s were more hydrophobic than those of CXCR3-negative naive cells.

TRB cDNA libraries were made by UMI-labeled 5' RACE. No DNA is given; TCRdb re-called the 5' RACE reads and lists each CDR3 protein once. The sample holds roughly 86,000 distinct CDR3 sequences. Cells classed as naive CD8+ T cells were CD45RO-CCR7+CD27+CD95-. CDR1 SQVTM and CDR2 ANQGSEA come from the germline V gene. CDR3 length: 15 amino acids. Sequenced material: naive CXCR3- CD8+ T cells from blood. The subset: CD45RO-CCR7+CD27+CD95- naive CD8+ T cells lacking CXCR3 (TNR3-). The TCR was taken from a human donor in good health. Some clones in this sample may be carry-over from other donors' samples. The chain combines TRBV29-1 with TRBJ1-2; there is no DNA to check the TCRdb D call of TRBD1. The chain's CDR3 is CSVVAQVDRAYGYTF.